One sample yielded the 10 T cell receptor beta chains listed below, sequenced in a study of shared clonotypes between healthy human individuals. Using immunoSEQ multiplex PCR, the repertoire was profiled, and TCRdb retains in-frame clones only, with some absent. The repertoire holds about 500,000 clones, with more than 70% as singletons. What was sequenced was PBMCs. Every receptor here comes from a woman aged 35 to 49 in good health. Some clones in this sample may be carry-over from other donors' samples.

This chain joins TRBV30 and TRBJ2-1; D ambiguous. With 7 bases removed from V and 7 bases from J, the gap between germline ends came to 20 bases. Germline lookup yields CDR1 GTSNPN and CDR2 SVGIG (reference sequence). There are 14 residues in the CDR3. The CDR3 bases are TGTGCCTTCCGTCCACCGTCCAGGTGGAATGAGCAGTTCTTC. Translation: CAFRPPSRWNEQFF. Variable domain in full (rest from reference TRBV30 and TRBJ2-1): SQTIHQWPATLVQPVGSPLSLECTVEGTSNPNLYWYRQAAGRGLQLLFYSVGIGQISSEVPQNLSASRPQDRQFILSSKKLLLSDSGFYLCAFRPPSRWNEQFFGPGTRLTVL.

The chain employs TRBV10-3 and TRBJ2-3; no clear D gene. Trimming cost V 3 bases and J 1 base, with 8 bases left between them. CDR1 and CDR2 from the germline V gene are ENHRY and SYGVKD. The CDR3 totals 14 residues. DNA for the CDR3: TGTGCCATCAGTGATAGTGGGGGCACAGATACGCAGTATTTT. Translation gives CAISDSGGTDTQYF.

The V call is TRBV6-7, the J call TRBJ2-5; D is unresolved. TRBV6-7 is treated as an ORF (open reading frame) with a function not yet certain. This CDR3 has 14 amino acids. Trimming removed 6 bases at V and 4 bases at J, with 15 bases between. The CDR3 coding sequence is TGTGCCAGCAGACTACCGGGCCCCCCAGAGACCCAGTACTTC. This encodes CASRLPGPPETQYF.

This sequence joins TRBV7-8 and TRBJ2-5; D gene uncertain. CDR1 is SGHVS and CDR2 is FQNEAQ in the germline V gene. Trimming removed 1 base at V and 2 bases at J, with 5 bases between. There are 13 residues in the CDR3. CDR3 protein: CASSLGPQETQYF. Written as DNA, the CDR3 is TGTGCCAGCAGCTTAGGGCCTCAAGAGACCCAGTACTTC.

The rearrangement links TRBV5-1 to TRBJ2-7; D is possibly TRBD1 (5 bases). CDR3 size: 15 residues. V was shortened by 2 bases and J by 0 bases, with 12 bases between the two germline ends. Looked up from germline, CDR1 is SGHRS and CDR2 is YFSETQ. Here the CDR3 DNA reads TGCGCCAGCAGCTTACAGGAATTCCTCTCCTACGAGCAGTACTTC. As protein: CASSLQEFLSYEQYF.

This sequence joins TRBV28 and TRBJ2-7, with 8 bases aligning to TRBD2. J gave up 11 bases and V 1 base, and 4 bases lay outside the gene matches. This CDR3 has 12 amino acids. CDR1 is MDHEN and CDR2 is SYDVKM in the germline V gene. CDR3 loop: CASSLFGLAKYF. The CDR3 DNA sequence: TGTGCCAGCAGTTTATTCGGACTAGCAAAGTACTTC.

The chain uses TRBV5-6 and TRBJ1-2; possible D gene TRBD1, 6 bases. Germline V gene lookup returns CDR1 SGHDT and CDR2 YYEEEE. V was clipped by 6 bases and J by 3 bases, with 18 bases between them. This CDR3 has 15 amino acids. As DNA, the CDR3 is TGTGCCAGCACTGGAGGGGGGGCGGTCTACTATGGCTACACCTTC. Translating gives CASTGGGAVYYGYTF.

The chain joins TRBV4-1 to TRBJ2-3; D is undetermined. This CDR3 contains 13 residues. Trimming shortened V by 3 bases and J by 3 bases, and 7 bases separated the two germline ends. In germline, CDR1 is MGHRA, CDR2 YSYEKL. The CDR3 reads CASSHPQTDTQYF. The CDR3 DNA reads as TGCGCCAGCAGCCATCCACAGACAGATACGCAGTATTTT.

This chain joins TRBV6-6 and TRBJ2-7; 8 bases are a match to TRBD2. Germline V lookup: CDR1 MNHNY, CDR2 SVGAGI (reference sequence). CDR3 length equals 14 residues. J lost 2 bases, V lost 2 bases, and 2 bases had no gene match. The CDR3 sequence: CASSYGTRTYEQYF. The CDR3 DNA is TGTGCCAGCAGTTACGGGACTAGAACCTACGAGCAGTACTTC.

Worth noting for this clone: The same CDR3 also results from other DNA sequences found in this sample. The chain uses TRBV7-8 and TRBJ2-7; D is uncertain. The V end lost 6 bases, the J end lost 1 base, and 4 bases lay between the germline ends. This CDR3 has 11 residues. Germline V gene lookup returns CDR1 SGHVS and CDR2 FQNEAQ. As DNA, the CDR3 is TGTGCCAGCAGGAATTCCTACGAGCAGTACTTC. Amino acids: CASRNSYEQYF.